This T cell receptor beta chain stems from a study of shared clonotypes between healthy human individuals. Method: immunoSEQ multiplex PCR; TCRdb's copy keeps in-frame clones and lacks some. Of approximately 480,000 clones in the sample, about 75% were seen once. This TCR derives from a woman in her thirties or forties in good health. Some clones in this sample may be carry-over from other donors' samples. The sample was PBMCs.

The DNA of the CDR3 is TGTGCCAGCACCACCTCAAGACAGGGGGCGGCGTACGAGCAGTACTTC. It specifies CASTTSRQGAAYEQYF. This chain uses TRBV27 with TRBJ2-7; 10 bases agree with TRBD1. V lost 7 bases to trimming and J lost 4 bases; unmatched junction nucleotides: 13. This CDR3 contains 16 residues. Germline V gene lookup returns CDR1 MNHEY and CDR2 SMNVEV (reference sequence).